Listed here are 26 T cell receptor beta chains from one sample, sequenced in a study of long-term antiretroviral therapy in people with HIV (dated by TCRdb to about 2022). The immunoSEQ hsTCRB v3.0 assay was used at survey level resolution for TRB variable region sequencing. TCRdb took this table from immuneACCESS and kept in-frame rearrangements with V and J called. Such tables lack part of the clones; where checked against another copy, unresolved V genes explain under half of the gap, and the rest is unexplained. Counted in this sample were some 20,000 clones; about 78% of them appeared once. The ten biggest clones cover 14% of the sample. This specimen was unsorted PBMCs, taken 2.9 years after starting antiretroviral therapy. These receptors all stem from a woman in her thirties with HIV.

The rearrangement joins TRBV5-5 to TRBJ1-5; D not certain. V lost 4 bases and J 9 bases, leaving 17 bases between the germline ends. From germline, CDR1 is SGHKS and CDR2 YYEKEE (reference sequence). The CDR3 loop spans 14 amino acids. The CDR3 DNA sequence: TGTGCCAGCAGCCAGGACGTGGGAAAAGGGCCCCAGCATTTT. It translates to CASSQDVGKGPQHF.

This chain connects TRBV14 to TRBJ1-3, with a possible D match to TRBD1 (5 bases). Germline V gene lookup returns CDR1 SGHDN and CDR2 FVKESK. V lost 4 bases to trimming and J lost 2 bases, with 12 bases between them. CDR3 length: 15 amino acids. The CDR3 sequence is CASSRRAGAGNTIYF. CDR3 nucleotide sequence: TGTGCCAGCAGCCGCCGTGCGGGGGCTGGAAACACCATATATTTT.

The chain links TRBV7-2 to TRBJ1-1; perhaps TRBD1 as D (6 bases). V was shortened by 7 bases and J by 6 bases, with 18 bases between the two germline ends. Germline V gene sequence: CDR1 SGHTA, CDR2 FQGNSA. The CDR3 has 14 residues. CDR3 in amino acids: CASTKTPGGPEAFF. The DNA of the CDR3 is TGTGCCAGCACCAAAACCCCGGGGGGGCCTGAAGCTTTCTTT.

This rearrangement joins TRBV12-5 to TRBJ1-1; D gene uncertain. The CDR3 has 15 amino acids. CDR1 and CDR2 (germline): LGHNT, FRNRAP. V was shortened by 5 bases and J by 0 bases, with 13 bases between the two germline ends. The CDR3 sequence is CASGPSTDMNTEAFF. For the CDR3, the DNA is TGTGCTAGTGGTCCGAGTACCGACATGAACACTGAAGCTTTCTTT.

This chain joins TRBV21-1 and TRBJ2-3; the table's D call TRBD1 went unverified against the DNA. TRBV21-1 is a listed pseudogene. This CDR3 is 16 amino acids long. CDR3 amino acids: CASSKERTVNPDTQYF. The CDR3 DNA is TGTGCCAGCAGCAAAGAAAGGACAGTGAACCCAGATACGCAGTATTTT.

The chain couples TRBV30 to TRBJ1-1, with TRBD1 identical over 7 bases. The CDR3 totals 13 residues. Germline CDR1 reads GTSNPN; CDR2 reads SVGIG (reference sequence). V dropped 3 bases and J dropped 1; count of bases not matched to a gene: 2. CDR3 bases: TGTGCCTGGAGGCGGGACAGGAACACTGAAGCTTTCTTT. Its protein is CAWRRDRNTEAFF. The full variable domain, completed using reference TRBV30 and TRBJ1-1, is SQTIHQWPATLVQPVGSPLSLECTVEGTSNPNLYWYRQAAGRGLQLLFYSVGIGQISSEVPQNLSASRPQDRQFILSSKKLLLSDSGFYLCAWRRDRNTEAFFGQGTRLTVV.

The V gene is TRBV19, the J gene TRBJ1-2, with D uncertain. This CDR3 is 14 amino acids long. The V end lost 1 base, the J end lost 4 bases, and 10 bases lay between the germline ends. CDR1 LNHDA and CDR2 SQIVND come from the germline V gene (reference sequence). CDR3 bases: TGTGCCAGTAGTATAGGCAAGGTGGGCTATGGCTACACCTTC. Amino acids: CASSIGKVGYGYTF.

The chain uses TRBV5-1 and TRBJ2-5, with D maybe TRBD2 (6 bases). The germline V gene encodes CDR1 SGHRS and CDR2 YFSETQ. Trimming removed 1 base at V and 6 bases at J, with 10 bases between. This CDR3 contains 13 residues. The CDR3 reads CASSLTGEKTQYF. CDR3 in DNA: TGCGCCAGCAGCTTGACGGGGGAAAAGACCCAGTACTTC. The full variable domain, completed using reference TRBV5-1 and TRBJ2-5, is KAGVTQTPRYLIKTRGQQVTLSCSPISGHRSVSWYQQTPGQGLQFLFEYFSETQRNKGNFPGRFSGRQFSNSRSEMNVSTLELGDSALYLCASSLTGEKTQYFGPGTRLLVL.

The chain couples TRBV7-3 to TRBJ2-2; D not certain. The germline V gene has CDR1 SGHTA and CDR2 FQGTGA. CDR3 length equals 13 residues. The V gene lost 3 bases and the J gene lost 5 bases, with 7 bases spanning the gap. CDR3 sequence (DNA): TGTGCCAGCAGCTTGGCGTCGACCGGGGAGCTGTTTTTT. Its translation is CASSLASTGELFF.

The CDR3 reads CASCTAGGRDEKLFF. The CDR3 nucleotides read TGTGCCAGCTGCACCGCGGGGGGCAGGGACGAAAAACTGTTTTTT. V is TRBV6-1 and J is TRBJ1-4; the D gene is possibly TRBD1 (6 bases). The germline gives CDR1 MNHNS, CDR2 SASEGT. With 8 bases removed from V and 8 bases from J, the gap between germline ends came to 21 bases. CDR3 length equals 15 residues.

The chain couples TRBV12-5 to TRBJ1-4; D perhaps matches TRBD1 (5 bases). The CDR3 consists of 14 residues. V gave up 2 bases and J gave up 8 bases, with 12 bases separating them. In germline, CDR1 is LGHNT, CDR2 FRNRAP. The CDR3 protein is CASGLSPGHEKLFF. The CDR3 nucleotides are TGTGCTAGTGGTTTGTCCCCAGGGCACGAAAAACTGTTTTTT. The complete variable domain, with remaining parts taken from reference TRBV12-5 and TRBJ1-4, reads DARVTQTPRHKVTEMGQEVTMRCQPILGHNTVFWYRQTMMQGLELLAYFRNRAPLDDSGMPKDRFSAEMPDATLATLKIQPSEPRDSAVYFCASGLSPGHEKLFFGSGTQLSVL.

The chain links TRBV19 to TRBJ2-3; D assignment may be TRBD1 or TRBD2 (5 bases each). The ends were cut back, 3 bases at V and 0 bases at J, with 16 bases in the middle. The germline V gene encodes CDR1 LNHDA and CDR2 SQIVND (reference sequence). This CDR3 has 17 amino acids. The CDR3 nucleotides are TGTGCCAGTAGTATCCCCTCAACGGGGCCTAGCACAGATACGCAGTATTTT. The encoded protein is CASSIPSTGPSTDTQYF.

V and J are TRBV19 and TRBJ2-1; TRBD2 matches 9 bases. The V segment lost 6 bases and the J segment 8 bases; nucleotides outside the gene matches: 5. The CDR3 extends over 13 amino acids. CDR1 and CDR2 from the germline V gene are LNHDA and SQIVND (reference sequence). The CDR3 coding sequence is TGTGCCAGTAGGAAGGGACTAGCAGATGAGCAGTTCTTC. It is translated as CASRKGLADEQFF.

The chain recombines TRBV5-1 with TRBJ2-7; 11 bases are a match to TRBD1. This CDR3 has 14 residues. Per the germline V gene, CDR1 is SGHRS and CDR2 is YFSETQ. V lost 5 bases to trimming and J lost 3 bases; unmatched junction nucleotides: 4. This CDR3 is CASSPGTGGYEQYV. DNA of the CDR3: TGCGCCAGCAGTCCCGGGACAGGGGGCTACGAGCAGTACGTC.

V is TRBV5-8 and J is TRBJ1-2; TRBD1 aligns across 7 bases. The germline V gene has CDR1 SGHTS and CDR2 YDEGEE. J gave up 1 base and V 4 bases, and 13 bases lay outside the gene matches. The length of the CDR3 is 17 residues. The CDR3 DNA is TGTGCCAGCAGCGCAGGGGGGGAGATACGTGTTAACTATGGCTACACCTTC. Translated: CASSAGGEIRVNYGYTF.

This chain links TRBV19 with TRBJ1-5; D is unclear. Germline CDR1 reads LNHDA; CDR2 reads SQIVND (reference sequence). Trimming took 1 base from V and 1 from J, leaving 11 bases between them. There are 16 residues in the CDR3. CDR3: CASSIGVLRSNQPQHF. The CDR3 DNA reads as TGTGCCAGTAGTATAGGGGTGTTACGAAGCAATCAGCCCCAGCATTTT.

This clone was seen a handful of times. V is TRBV2 and J is TRBJ1-5; TRBD1 agrees at 9 bases. The CDR3 consists of 15 residues. V gave up 4 bases and J gave up 4 bases; unmatched junction bases: 5. Germline assignment: CDR1 SNHLY and CDR2 FYNNEI. As DNA, the CDR3 is TGTGCCAGCAGTGCACCCGGGACAGGGAATCAGCCCCAGCATTTT. This translates into CASSAPGTGNQPQHF.

V usage is TRBV9 and J usage is TRBJ2-7; no clear D. Trimming shortened V by 2 bases and J by 1 base, and 7 bases separated the two germline ends. The germline gives CDR1 SGDLS, CDR2 YYNGEE. The CDR3 is made up of 13 amino acids. DNA of the CDR3: TGTGCCAGCAGCGTGTACACGTCCTACGAGCAGTACGTC. Its protein is CASSVYTSYEQYV.

The chain couples TRBV2 to TRBJ2-3; no definite D call. The germline CDR1 and CDR2 sequences are SNHLY and FYNNEI. V lost 0 bases and J 5 bases, leaving 3 bases between the germline ends. This CDR3 has 12 residues. The CDR3 bases are TGTGCCAGCAGTGAAGCTGAAGATACGCAGTATTTT. Translated, it gives CASSEAEDTQYF.

In this sample, this clone turned up once. Relative to the germline gene, one junction end is altered; a read error may explain this. The V gene is TRBV5-4, the J gene TRBJ1-2; 7 bases are shared with TRBD1. CDR1 is SGHNT and CDR2 is YYREEE in the germline V gene (reference sequence). This CDR3 is 13 amino acids long. The CDR3 protein is CASSLTGDIGCTF. DNA for the CDR3: TGCGCCAGCAGCTTAACAGGGGATATTGGCTGCACCTTC. Complete variable domain (other parts from reference TRBV5-4 and TRBJ1-2): ETGVTQSPTHLIKTRGQQVTLRCSSQSGHNTVSWYQQALGQGPQFIFQYYREEENGRGNFPPRFSGLQFPNYSSELNVNALELDDSALYLCASSLTGDIGCTFGSGTRLTVV.

This rearrangement joins TRBV27 to TRBJ2-7; 7 bases agree with TRBD1. The length of the CDR3 is 14 residues. Germline V gene sequence: CDR1 MNHEY, CDR2 SMNVEV (reference sequence). The V and J ends lost 6 bases and 3 bases, in that order; junction bases with no gene match: 8. The CDR3 protein is CASRQTGLHYEQYF. The CDR3 region has the DNA TGTGCCAGCAGACAGACAGGGCTCCACTACGAGCAGTACTTC.

The chain combines TRBV4-1 with TRBJ1-2; D call uncertain. V gave up 5 bases and J gave up 2 bases, with 6 bases separating them. The CDR3 consists of 12 residues. The germline CDR1 and CDR2 sequences are MGHRA and YSYEKL. The CDR3 sequence is CASSRENYGYTF. CDR3 sequence (DNA): TGCGCCAGCAGCAGGGAAAACTATGGCTACACCTTC.

The count of this clone is one. CDR3 region: CASTFGQGVYDEQYV. The CDR3 bases are TGTGCCAGCACCTTCGGACAGGGAGTTTATGACGAGCAGTACGTC. V gene TRBV6-1 combines with J gene TRBJ2-7; 8 nucleotides align to TRBD1. The CDR3 length is 15 residues. Germline CDR1 and CDR2: MNHNS and SASEGT. The J segment lost 5 bases and the V segment lost 7 bases, leaving 13 bases of the junction unmatched.

The chain employs TRBV18 and TRBJ2-2; TRBD2 agrees at 12 bases. Trimming cost V 5 bases and J 4 bases; bases outside gene matches: 11. The CDR3 contains 18 residues. Germline-derived CDR1 and CDR2 are KGHSH and LQKENI. Written as DNA, the CDR3 is TGTGCCAGCTCATCCCCACTAGCGGGGGGAACGTTCACCGGGGAGCTGTTTTTT. This translates into CASSSPLAGGTFTGELFF.

This chain joins TRBV9 and TRBJ1-2, with 7 bases identical to TRBD1. The J segment lost 3 bases and the V segment lost 0 bases, leaving 5 bases of the junction unmatched. The CDR3 loop spans 15 amino acids. CDR1 and CDR2 (germline): SGDLS, YYNGEE. The CDR3 bases are TGTGCCAGCAGCGTAGCAAGGACAGGCGACTATGGCTACACCTTC. Its protein is CASSVARTGDYGYTF.

V usage is TRBV2 and J usage is TRBJ2-1; TRBD1 is a possible D gene (5 bases). Trimming shortened V by 3 bases and J by 0 bases, and 15 bases separated the two germline ends. The V gene's germline CDR1 is SNHLY and CDR2 FYNNEI. The CDR3 spans 17 residues. CDR3 protein: CASSDPKTDSSYNEQFF. The CDR3 bases are TGTGCCAGCAGTGACCCGAAAACAGACAGCTCCTACAATGAGCAGTTCTTC.